A selection of T cell receptor beta chains follows, all from one sample in a study of shared T cell receptors in the human thymus. TCRdb's copy holds only in-frame clones and misses some; the assay was immunoSEQ multiplex PCR. The data hold hundreds of thousands of clones, with roughly 88% observed a single time. This sample also appeared in a second study, on human thymus T cells.

The sequencing input was thymocytes. These receptors were taken from a boy less than two years old with a congenital heart defect. Each CDR3 is given with its conserved first and last residue. A D gene is named only where the DNA matches it firmly. Clone size, where shown, is once, few, many, or a class for clones that have expanded.

cdr3_length d_call j_call v_call clone_size cdr3_aa cdr3_nt
15 TRBD1 TRBJ2-7 TRBV11-2 . CASSSRTGGSYEQYF TGTGCCAGCAGCTCCCGGACAGGGGGCTCCTACGAGCAGTACTTC
17 TRBD1 TRBJ1-2 TRBV2 . CASSERTGPISNYGYTF TGTGCCAGCAGTGAAAGGACAGGGCCGATCTCTAACTATGGCTACACCTTC
13 . TRBJ2-7 TRBV4-3 . CASSQDPRGEQYF TGCGCCAGCAGCCAAGACCCTCGCGGCGAGCAGTACTTC
13 . TRBJ2-2 TRBV7-9 . CASSLTASGELFF TGTGCCAGCAGCTTAACCGCTAGCGGGGAGCTGTTTTTT
15 . TRBJ2-7 TRBV28 . CASSSLTGRTYEQYF TGTGCCAGCAGTTCCCTCACAGGGCGCACCTACGAGCAGTACTTC
16 . TRBJ1-1 TRBV5-1 . CASSLRQTQTNTEAFF TGCGCCAGCAGCCTACGTCAGACACAGACGAACACTGAAGCTTTCTTT
18 TRBD2 TRBJ2-1 TRBV11-3 . CASSPRRVWREIWNEQFF TGTGCCAGCAGCCCAAGAAGGGTTTGGCGGGAGATATGGAATGAGCAGTTCTTC
14 TRBD2 TRBJ2-1 TRBV28 . CASRGLAGVSEQFF TGTGCCAGCAGGGGACTAGCGGGAGTTAGTGAGCAGTTCTTC
16 TRBD2 TRBJ2-7 TRBV7-2 . CASSLSCGLAGDEQYF TGTGCCAGCAGCTTAAGTTGTGGACTAGCGGGTGACGAGCAGTACTTC
13 . TRBJ1-5 TRBV9 once CASSADSNQPQHF TGTGCCAGCAGCGCAGATAGCAATCAGCCCCAGCATTTT
18 TRBD2 TRBJ2-2 TRBV4-1 . CASSQEVWLAGGTGELFF TGCGCCAGCAGCCAGGAAGTGTGGCTAGCGGGAGGCACCGGGGAGCTGTTTTTT
15 . TRBJ1-4 TRBV28 . CASSLTGRQNEKLFF TGTGCCAGCAGTCTTACAGGGCGACAGAATGAAAAACTGTTTTTT
15 . TRBJ1-2 TRBV29-1 . CSVLSPGRANYGYTF TGCAGCGTTCTATCGCCAGGGAGGGCTAACTATGGCTACACCTTC
13 . TRBJ2-2 TRBV5-1 . CASSVGRTGELFF TGCGCCAGCAGCGTAGGGAGGACCGGGGAGCTGTTTTTT
15 TRBD2 TRBJ2-7 TRBV5-4 . CASSLESSGSYEQYF TGTGCCAGCAGCTTGGAATCTAGCGGGAGTTACGAGCAGTACTTC
13 . TRBJ2-7 TRBV14 once CASSQVVTREQYF TGTGCCAGCAGCCAAGTGGTCACGAGAGAGCAGTACTTC
13 TRBD1 TRBJ1-4 TRBV28 few CASSFDRDEKLFF TGTGCCAGCAGTTTTGACAGGGATGAAAAACTGTTTTTT
14 TRBD1 TRBJ1-4 TRBV5-1 once CASSLDRGGEKLFF TGCGCCAGCAGCTTGGACAGGGGGGGCGAAAAACTGTTTTTT
14 TRBD1 TRBJ1-4 TRBV28 . CASSHRDSNEKLFF TGTGCCAGCAGTCACCGGGACAGTAATGAAAAACTGTTTTTT
16 TRBD1 TRBJ2-7 TRBV4-1 . CASSQGDRVGSCEQYF TGCGCCAGCAGCCAAGGAGACAGGGTTGGCTCGTGCGAGCAGTACTTC
14 TRBD1 TRBJ2-1 TRBV10-3 . CAISGGTGDNEQFF TGTGCCATCAGTGGGGGTACAGGGGACAATGAGCAGTTCTTC
17 TRBD2 TRBJ2-5 TRBV2 once CASSDAWASGTPETQYF TGTGCCAGCAGTGACGCCTGGGCTAGCGGGACCCCAGAGACCCAGTACTTC
17 TRBD2 TRBJ2-3 TRBV4-2 . CASSQDQNSSGRDTQYF TGTGCCAGCAGCCAAGACCAGAACTCTAGCGGGAGGGATACGCAGTATTTT
17 TRBD1 TRBJ1-6 TRBV27 . CASSPGDRVGDNSPLHF TGTGCCAGCAGTCCCGGGGACAGGGTTGGGGATAATTCACCCCTCCACTTT
13 . TRBJ2-1 TRBV5-1 once CASSRDTYNEQFF TGCGCCAGCAGCCGGGACACCTACAATGAGCAGTTCTTC
15 TRBD2 TRBJ2-1 TRBV7-9 . CASSSGTSGPNEQFF TGTGCCAGCAGCTCAGGGACTAGCGGCCCGAATGAGCAGTTCTTC
14 TRBD1 TRBJ2-3 TRBV13 . CASSPDRGSDTQYF TGTGCCAGCAGCCCGGACAGGGGGTCGGATACGCAGTATTTT
14 . TRBJ2-3 TRBV2 . CASSEPGEADTQYF TGTGCCAGCAGTGAACCGGGAGAGGCAGATACGCAGTATTTT
19 . TRBJ1-4 TRBV28 . CASSLPPPPTARWDEKLFF TGTGCCAGCAGTTTGCCTCCCCCCCCGACAGCCCGGTGGGATGAAAAACTGTTTTTT
15 TRBD2 TRBJ2-5 TRBV10-1 once CASSETSGIGETQYF TGCGCCAGCAGTGAAACTAGCGGGATAGGGGAGACCCAGTACTTC
17 . TRBJ2-2 TRBV27 . CASGSLATPKGTGELFF TGTGCCAGCGGGTCCCTAGCGACACCGAAGGGCACCGGGGAGCTGTTTTTT
17 TRBD2 TRBJ2-3 TRBV7-6 . CASSPTSGAGPQGTQYF TGTGCCAGCAGCCCGACGTCCGGAGCGGGGCCTCAAGGTACGCAGTATTTT
16 . TRBJ1-1 TRBV4-2 . CASSQELLGQNTEAFF TGTGCCAGCAGCCAAGAGTTATTGGGACAGAACACTGAAGCTTTCTTT
18 TRBD1 TRBJ2-3 TRBV4-3 . CASSQAFPGGPSTDTQYF TGCGCCAGCAGCCAAGCCTTCCCAGGGGGCCCAAGCACAGATACGCAGTATTTT
16 TRBD2 TRBJ2-5 TRBV2 . CASSESRASGKETQYF TGTGCCAGCAGTGAATCCAGGGCTAGCGGCAAAGAGACCCAGTACTTC
16 . TRBJ2-7 TRBV6-1 . CASSEATGKGRYEQYF TGTGCCAGCAGTGAAGCGACGGGCAAGGGGAGGTACGAGCAGTACTTC
15 . TRBJ2-6 TRBV10-3 . CAISQEYFSANVLTF TGTGCCATCAGTCAAGAGTATTTCTCGGCCAACGTCCTGACTTTC
15 TRBD1 TRBJ1-5 TRBV7-8 . CASSRDRVRNQPQHF TGTGCCAGCAGCCGAGACAGGGTGCGCAATCAGCCCCAGCATTTT